The 23 T cell receptor beta chains below all came from one sample that was sequenced in a study of beta chain features in type 1 diabetes. Expressed TCRB transcripts got sequenced, as all isolated RNA was reverse transcribed. This table comes from immunoSEQ multiplex PCR, and its TCRdb copy is limited to in-frame clones, with some not included. The data contain 150,000 or so clones, approximately 12% of them singletons. The material sequenced was central memory CD4+ T cells from blood. All receptors come from a man between 18 and 35 years old in good health.

This clone showed up just a few times. The sample has other DNA sequences that encode this CDR3 too. The chain links TRBV9 to TRBJ1-5, with a tentative D call TRBD1 (6 bases). Germline lookup yields CDR1 SGDLS and CDR2 YYNGEE. CDR3 size: 15 residues. Trimming shortened V by 0 bases and J by 1 base, and 8 bases separated the two germline ends. CDR3: CASSVAGDSNQPQHF. Written as DNA, the CDR3 is TGTGCCAGCAGCGTAGCAGGGGACAGCAATCAGCCCCAGCATTTT.

This clone has more than one count but fewer than ten. The chain recombines TRBV19 with TRBJ1-1; D remains unclear. Trimming took off 6 bases at V and 0 bases at J, with 14 bases between the two ends. The CDR3 is made up of 15 amino acids. From germline, CDR1 is LNHDA and CDR2 SQIVND (reference sequence). The DNA of the CDR3 is TGTGCCAGTAGGTACAACAGAAACATGAACACTGAAGCTTTCTTT. Translated: CASRYNRNMNTEAFF.

CDR3 nucleotides: TGCGCCAGCAGCCAAACCCGGGACAGGGGACAAGAGACCCAGTACTTC. Protein product: CASSQTRDRGQETQYF. The rearrangement links TRBV4-1 to TRBJ2-5; 10 bases agree with TRBD1. The CDR3 sequence is 16 residues long. Germline CDR1 is MGHRA and CDR2 is YSYEKL. Trimming cost V 2 bases and J 2 bases; bases outside gene matches: 5.

This clone appeared a few times. The chain couples TRBV29-1 to TRBJ2-7; D is unclear. Germline V lookup: CDR1 SQVTM, CDR2 ANQGSEA. CDR3 size: 13 residues. The germline V and J ends were trimmed by 6 bases and 6 bases, with 18 bases remaining between them. CDR3 residues: CSVWTSLRGEQYF. The DNA of the CDR3 is TGCAGCGTCTGGACCTCCCTTCGTGGCGAGCAGTACTTC.

The rearrangement joins TRBV4-3 to TRBJ1-6; 7 bases fit TRBD1. The ends lost 0 bases at V and 7 bases at J; junction bases unmatched: 6. The germline V gene encodes CDR1 LGHNA and CDR2 YSLEER. The CDR3 is 16 amino acids. CDR3 sequence reads: CASSQEGTERNSPLHF. The DNA for the CDR3 is TGCGCCAGCAGCCAAGAGGGGACAGAGAGAAATTCACCCCTCCACTTT.

In this sample, this clone turned up a few times. The chain is built from TRBV27 and TRBJ1-2; 8 nucleotides align to TRBD1. The CDR3 consists of 14 residues. V was clipped by 5 bases and J by 4 bases; unmatched bases: 6. CDR1 and CDR2 from the germline V gene are MNHEY and SMNVEV (reference sequence). The CDR3 sequence: CASSRQGWVYGYTF. Written as DNA, the CDR3 is TGTGCCAGCAGTAGACAGGGGTGGGTCTATGGCTACACCTTC.

This clone was seen a handful of times. CDR3 DNA sequence: TGTGCCAGCAGCCGAACAAGGGACCGCGGATCTGGGGCCAACGTCCTGACTTTC. Translation: CASSRTRDRGSGANVLTF. The rearrangement joins TRBV4-2 to TRBJ2-6; D assignment may be TRBD1 or TRBD2 (5 bases each). CDR1 and CDR2 (germline): LGHNA, YNFKEQ. This CDR3 is 18 amino acids long. V dropped 4 bases and J dropped 1 base, with 17 bases sitting between them.

The V gene is TRBV5-1, the J gene TRBJ1-1; D is undetermined. There are 13 residues in the CDR3. Germline CDR1 SGHRS, CDR2 YFSETQ. V lost 0 bases and J 8 bases, leaving 11 bases between the germline ends. CDR3 loop: CASSLGAQAEAFF. CDR3 nucleotide sequence: TGCGCCAGCAGCTTGGGGGCTCAGGCGGAAGCTTTCTTT.

This clone has more than one count but fewer than ten. This clone may be a read error of a much larger clone one base away. The chain links TRBV2 to TRBJ2-3, with D unclear. Deletions cut 8 bases from V and 5 bases from J, with 2 bases between. Germline V gene sequence: CDR1 SNHLY, CDR2 FYNNEI. This CDR3 has 9 amino acids. In DNA, the CDR3 is TGTGCCAGCGGAGATACGCAGTATTTT. Encoded protein: CASGDTQYF.

This clone was seen at least ten times. CDR3: CAWARGRDQPQHF. CDR3 nucleotide sequence: TGTGCCTGGGCCCGGGGCCGGGATCAGCCCCAGCATTTT. The J gene is TRBJ1-5, the V gene TRBV30; TRBD1 is a possible D gene (5 bases). Germline CDR1 GTSNPN, CDR2 SVGIG (reference sequence). The CDR3 contains 13 residues. Trimming pared 5 bases from V and 5 bases from J, leaving 13 bases between.

This clone showed up just a few times. CDR3 amino acids: CASIPGVWDSPLHF. CDR3 DNA: TGTGCCAGCATCCCCGGGGTTTGGGATTCACCCCTCCACTTT. This rearrangement joins TRBV28 to TRBJ1-6; unclear D gene. The CDR3 has 14 residues. The V end was cut by 7 bases, the J end by 8 bases, with 15 bases between. Germline CDR1 MDHEN, CDR2 SYDVKM.

This clone was seen a handful of times. The rearrangement uses TRBV9 and TRBJ2-1; 8 nucleotides line up with TRBD2. J gave up 6 bases and V 4 bases, and 9 bases lay outside the gene matches. The CDR3 extends over 15 amino acids. From germline, CDR1 is SGDLS and CDR2 YYNGEE. Here the CDR3 reads CASSPGGAQGNEQFF. CDR3 nucleotides: TGTGCCAGCAGCCCCGGGGGGGCGCAGGGCAATGAGCAGTTCTTC.

CDR3 DNA: TGTGCCAGCAGCTCCCAACAGGGAGTGTATGGCTACACCTTC. It translates to CASSSQQGVYGYTF. J is TRBJ1-2 and V is TRBV7-3, with D possibly being TRBD1 (6 bases). V lost 4 bases to trimming and J lost 5 bases, with 14 bases between them. CDR3 length: 14 amino acids. Germline assignment: CDR1 SGHTA and CDR2 FQGTGA. Based on the CDR3 plus reference TRBV7-3 and TRBJ1-2, the full variable domain is GAGVSQTPSNKVTEKGKYVELRCDPISGHTALYWYRQSLGQGPEFLIYFQGTGAADDSGLPNDRFFAVRPEGSVSTLKIQRTERGDSAVYLCASSSQQGVYGYTFGSGTRLTVV.

The chain has TRBV10-3 and TRBJ1-5; D may be TRBD1 (5 bases). The length of the CDR3 is 16 residues. Trimming cost V 3 bases and J 1 base, with 13 bases left between them. Germline CDR1 ENHRY, CDR2 SYGVKD. For the CDR3, the DNA is TGTGCCATCAGTGATAAGGGTCGGGGCAGCAATCAGCCCCAGCATTTT. Translating it yields CAISDKGRGSNQPQHF.

This clone came up a few times. This chain joins TRBV9 and TRBJ2-1; no clear D. Germline values: CDR1 SGDLS, CDR2 YYNGEE. This CDR3 has 14 residues. Trimming removed 2 bases from V and 7 bases from J, with 13 bases in between. The CDR3 here is CASSVTPGLNEQFF. CDR3 coding DNA: TGTGCCAGCAGCGTTACCCCTGGCCTAAATGAGCAGTTCTTC.

This clone was picked up a small number of times. The V call is TRBV29-1, the J call TRBJ2-7; 10 bases are shared with TRBD2. CDR1 is SQVTM, CDR2 ANQGSEA, per germline. Unmatched junction bases numbered 8, after V lost 3 bases and J lost 3 bases. The CDR3 spans 15 residues. The CDR3 here is CSVDPPSGGSYEQYF. The CDR3 DNA reads TGCAGCGTTGATCCGCCTAGCGGGGGAAGCTACGAGCAGTACTTC.

The chain joins TRBV5-1 to TRBJ2-3; D may be TRBD2 (6 bases). Between the trimmed V and J ends, which lost 4 bases and 2 bases, there was a span of 17 bases. CDR1 is SGHRS and CDR2 is YFSETQ in the germline V gene. The CDR3 has 16 amino acids. The CDR3 nucleotides read TGCGCCAGCAGCCCGGGACTCTCCTCTAACACAGATACGCAGTATTTT. Its translation: CASSPGLSSNTDTQYF.

V usage is TRBV7-9 and J usage is TRBJ2-6; D gene ambiguous. Trimming removed 5 bases from V and 5 bases from J, with 13 bases in between. The CDR3 consists of 15 residues. Germline V gene data show CDR1 as SEHNR and CDR2 as FQNEAQ (reference sequence). The CDR3 region is CASSPPAVRANVLTF. In DNA form, the CDR3 reads TGTGCCAGCAGCCCCCCCGCGGTCCGGGCCAACGTCCTGACTTTC.

The CDR3 reads CASSLYYQTGAETQYF. CDR3 bases: TGTGCCAGCAGCTTATATTACCAGACGGGCGCGGAGACCCAGTACTTC. V and J are TRBV7-2 and TRBJ2-5; D is undetermined. Germline V CDR1 and CDR2: SGHTA, FQGNSA. The V gene lost 2 bases and the J gene lost 5 bases, with 18 bases spanning the gap. This CDR3 contains 16 residues.

This clone was counted a few times. This chain links TRBV25-1 with TRBJ1-1; TRBD1 aligns across 8 bases. The CDR3 runs to 16 residues. Germline V lookup: CDR1 MGHDK, CDR2 SYGVNS. J gave up 5 bases and V 3 bases, and 11 bases lay outside the gene matches. The CDR3 DNA reads as TGTGCCAGCAGTGACTTGTTAGGACAGGGAGGTACTGAAGCTTTCTTT. Amino acids: CASSDLLGQGGTEAFF.

V gene TRBV7-2 combines with J gene TRBJ1-2; TRBD1 matches at 7 bases. J was trimmed by 4 bases and V by 3 bases; bases with no gene match: 2. There are 13 residues in the CDR3. Germline assignment: CDR1 SGHTA and CDR2 FQGNSA. CDR3 in DNA: TGTGCCAGCAGCTTTGCAGGGGGCTATGGCTACACCTTC. This sequence encodes CASSFAGGYGYTF.

At least ten counts were recorded for this clone. The chain uses TRBV29-1 and TRBJ1-2; unclear D gene. This CDR3 region has 12 residues. The V and J ends lost 5 bases and 4 bases respectively, with 11 bases between them. Germline CDR1 SQVTM, CDR2 ANQGSEA. CDR3 nucleotides: TGCAGCGTTCAGCCACTCCGCTATGGCTACACCTTC. Encoded protein: CSVQPLRYGYTF.

In its sample, this clone was seen a few times. The chain combines TRBV7-2 with TRBJ2-3, with TRBD2 matching 11 bases. Unmatched junction bases numbered 5, after V lost 0 bases and J lost 0 bases. CDR1 and CDR2 (germline): SGHTA, FQGNSA. The CDR3 extends over 18 amino acids. This chain's CDR3 is CASSLAPSGRSSTDTQYF. In DNA form, the CDR3 reads TGTGCCAGCAGCTTAGCCCCTAGCGGGAGGTCTAGCACAGATACGCAGTATTTT. Full variable domain (missing parts from reference TRBV7-2 and TRBJ2-3): GAGVSQSPSNKVTEKGKDVELRCDPISGHTALYWYRQSLGQGLEFLIYFQGNSAPDKSGLPSDRFSAERTGGSVSTLTIQRTQQEDSAVYLCASSLAPSGRSSTDTQYFGPGTRLTVL.